This TCR beta chain was observed in a study of blood T cell repertoires in COVID-19. At the level of the study: Sites across the United States, Italy and Spain contributed samples from acute and convalescent COVID-19.

This CDR3 spans 18 amino acids. V trimming: 3 bases; J trimming: 0 bases; junction bases outside the gene matches: 6. CDR1 and CDR2 from the germline V gene are SGHNT and YYREEE (reference sequence). Patients at the Seattle site were enrolled during active infection and followed longitudinally. The authors' processing: The authors estimated nucleated cell counts from reference gene primer amplification. Assay: immunoSEQ multiplex PCR; the TCRdb copy retains only in-frame clones and omits some. V and J calls and clone size are copied from that table; D and trimming were computed from the DNA. The sample lists around 200,000 clones, roughly 80% occurring once.

The TCR sequence derives from a woman between 65 and 79 years old with COVID-19, enrolled during active disease. What was sequenced was peripheral blood. The chain joins TRBV5-4 to TRBJ2-3; 14 bases are shared with TRBD2. In nucleotides, the CDR3 is TGTGCCAGCAGCTCCGGGACTAGCGGGAGAGCTAGCACAGATACGCAGTATTTT. Encoded protein: CASSSGTSGRASTDTQYF.